This TCR beta chain was captured by sequencing in a study of cytomegalovirus exposure and HLA in healthy donors (TCRdb year 2017). General notes on the study: In an earlier analysis of around 540 of the donors, less than 350 Gb of sequence data and 90 million to 120 million unique TCR beta sequences from roughly 190 million T cells were reported. Around 330 gigabases of sequencing data and around 80 million unique TCR sequences made up an early release that covered under 750 HLA-typed donors. The genetic ancestry cluster associated with self-reported Caucasian donors included 81% of the roughly 360 genotyped donors. The aim of the study was to test whether cataloging public T cell receptors could identify signatures of past pathogen exposure. The study profiled the T cell repertoires of more than 500 subjects by immunosequencing and related them to cytomegalovirus serostatus. Besides the first cohort of 666 subjects, a separate validation cohort made up of over a hundred different subjects was used. The study combined high-throughput TCR immunosequencing, statistical association of individual TCRs with disease status, and machine learning to predict cytomegalovirus infection status. To study patterns of TCR occurrence, a later analysis re-analyzed previously published TCR beta repertoires from 500 to 850 donors and added high-resolution HLA genotyping. The later analysis used no new phenotypic data to find candidate immune exposures, relying instead on TCR beta sequences and their occurrence across donors. In an earlier analysis of 500 to 650 of the donors, high-throughput TCR beta sequencing was used to judge whether each TCR beta V gene segment behaved as functional or pseudogenic. Donor age, sex, ethnicity and CMV serostatus were compiled alongside the repertoire data. A later genetic analysis used genome-wide SNP genotypes for about 60% of the roughly 700 donors, treating that subset as a discovery cohort. Every repertoire in the discovery cohort had been generated on one and the same sequencing platform. HLA typing included class I and class II loci at four-digit resolution. Typing coverage differed by locus: A, B, C, DRB1 and DQB1 were typed in roughly 620-630 donors, DQA1 in approximately 520, DPA1 in 600 to 610, and DPB1 in approximately 450. About five DR-DQ haplotypes were treated as single units for association and clustering because of strong linkage in the cohort. On average, roughly 200,000 unique TCR beta nucleotide sequences were sequenced per donor among fewer than 500 genotyped donors of the cohort, with roughly 18% of those sequences being non-productive.

In total, about 650 healthy bone marrow donors made up the cohort. All cohort members were sampled while nominally healthy, although unrecorded immune exposures were likely present. The donor tested CMV seronegative and was one of the 352 seronegative cohort members. Every donor gave a peripheral blood sample, and the peripheral blood mononuclear cells from that sample were used for TCR beta sequencing. Genomic DNA was extracted from the blood cell samples with the Qiagen DNeasy Blood Extraction Kit. CDR1 LGHNA and CDR2 YNFKEQ are derived from the germline V gene. The CDR3 covers 15 residues, taking in both the cysteine and the phenylalanine. CDR3 DNA only is kept here, 45 bases in frame from base 1. From V the trimming removes 1 base and from J it removes 4 bases, while the gene matches leave 2 bases of the junction unaccounted for. The library was built by means of the immunoSEQ multiplex PCR assay. A mixture of 60 forward primers for TCR Vbeta segments and 13 reverse primers for TCR Jbeta segments was used in the multiplex PCR. The CDR3 region of rearranged TCR beta genes was amplified from genomic DNA with a multiplex PCR assay. The amplified TCR beta libraries were sequenced on the Illumina HiSeq System as 87-base-pair reads. The paper's data handling went like this. A later analysis counted tens of millions of unique TCR beta chains across the 650 to 800 repertoires, and 9 million to 14 million of these chains were shared by at least two donors. To remove PCR and sequencing errors, raw reads were error-corrected and collapsed into unique sequences using a nearest-neighbor algorithm that merged closely related sequences. Alignment of CDR3 sequences to IMGT reference sequences was used to assign V, D and J gene segments. For a sequence to be retained, at least a six-nucleotide match to both a V gene segment and a J gene segment was required. A rearrangement counted as productive if the CDR3 had no stop codons and remained in frame with V and J, and every other rearrangement counted as non-productive. Following IMGT convention, CDR3 was defined as the stretch from the second conserved V-encoded cysteine to the conserved J-encoded phenylalanine. The earlier analysis of about 590 of the donors excluded sequences that lacked an unambiguous match to a single V gene segment. An earlier analysis of approximately 590 of the donors classified V segments as functional when productive rearrangements were above 56.7% and as segregating when the standard deviation between donors was above 5%. A statistical classification framework was built for diagnosing cytomegalovirus status from the catalog of TCR beta chain sequences. A later analysis assigned V and J genes by comparing TCR nucleotide sequences with IMGT/GENE-DB human TR gene sequences. Using the TCRdist pipeline, a later analysis assigned CDR3 sequences along with most-parsimonious VDJ recombination scenarios. In a later analysis, every TCR beta chain was defined by the combination of its CDR3 amino acid sequence and its V-gene family, and reads without a unique V-gene family were dropped. In a later analysis, nearly 600 highly shared, low-generation-probability nucleotide sequences were removed to address suspected cross-contamination and a sequencing artifact. In a later analysis, a clonal expansion index for each public chain was calculated from normalized within-repertoire ranks of inferred template counts. Generation probabilities in a later analysis came from a VDJ recombination model fitted to out-of-frame rearrangements, and those results were checked against IGoR. In a later analysis, hypergeometric tests were used to score TCR-TCR, TCR-HLA and TCR-CMV co-occurrence, with a repertoire-size bias correction applied to TCR pairs. False discovery rates were estimated in a later analysis by permuting HLA or CMV assignments 20 times. A later analysis grouped co-occurring TCRs with DBSCAN, adding TCRdist sequence similarity when clustering within HLA-allele-positive subsets. Co-occurrence clustering excluded repertoires with fewer than 30,000 or more than 120,000 public chains, plus five with anomalous nucleotide sharing. TCRdb retrieved this table from immuneACCESS and kept in-frame rearrangements only. Not all clones are present; in checked studies, unresolved V genes account for under half, and no reason is known for the remainder. The V and J calls and the clone size are those of that table, but D and trimming were determined from the DNA. The sample includes about 190,000 clones, with over 75% observed a single time. Less than 4.5% of the sample is taken by the ten largest.

Turning to this clone: This clone's antigen is unknown. No per-base quality is available; no much larger clone lies one base away.

The paper's findings and limits, for the study overall: Compared with the 666-donor mean, donors in an Asian-associated ancestry cluster had fewer N-insertions in productive TCRs, according to a later genetic analysis. Presence/absence analyses assumed roughly uniform sequencing depth across donors, an assumption that may not hold. Three of the identified cytomegalovirus-associated TCR beta chains were confirmed in vitro to be specific for cytomegalovirus antigens. Because some donors lacked HLA typing at each locus, the association tests relied only on the typed subset. Across donors, most TCR sequences were observed very rarely, whereas some public TCRs were present in many individuals. In this cohort, only TCR beta chains were sequenced, and detectable features were limited by the absence of alpha or paired-chain data. According to a later analysis, parvovirus B19, influenza, CMV and Epstein-Barr virus appeared linked to several top co-occurrence clusters. The earlier analysis of about 600 of the donors excluded 15 to 20 rarely observed V segments, including chromosome 9 orphons, because counts were too low. Immune exposure information for the cohort was limited to CMV serostatus. When HLA alleles, especially DR and DQ, strongly co-occurred, TCR associations were difficult to assign to individual alleles. In a later analysis, the rate of TCR association differed among HLA loci, with DRB1 alleles having the most associated TCRs and HLA-C alleles having the fewest. Some IMGT-functional V segments, including TRBV6-2 and TRBV6-3, could not be told apart with the 87-base-pair reads, so those segments were excluded. In a later analysis, HLA-associated TCR beta chains showed more clonal expansion and lower generation probabilities than non-associated chains that were equally common. V-gene and J-gene trimming of TCR beta chains was associated with a missense DCLRE1C variant in a later genetic analysis, and the association was replicated in an independent cohort. Cytomegalovirus status was reported to be diagnosed by the classifier with high specificity and sensitivity in both the original and validation cohorts. A total of 150 to 200 TCR beta chains were listed by the study as associated with cytomegalovirus. Broadly in line with IMGT annotations, most TCR beta V segments showed up in productive rearrangements about 90% or about 30% of the time in an earlier analysis of 450 to 600 of the donors. The sequencing pipeline was judged likely to have produced a cluster of highly shared sequence variants as a technical artifact. In a later analysis, 15,000 to 20,000 TCR beta sequences were associated with specific HLA alleles at a false discovery rate of 0.05. According to a later analysis, most CMV-associated TCR beta chains appeared to be HLA-restricted, and the HLA associations seemed to be driven largely by CMV exposure. Correlated functional status among segregating V segments might be attributable to linkage disequilibrium, but an unknown experimental factor could not be ruled out. According to the authors, the approach could potentially be generalized to other disease states and immunological phenotypes. A further reported finding was that TCR beta sequences accurately predicted the HLA-A and HLA-B alleles for most subjects in the first cohort.

Material: PBMCs. The receptor was isolated from a man aged 50 to 59 in good health and CMV-seronegative. The chain is encoded by TRBV4-2 joined to TRBJ1-5, and 9 junctional nucleotides match TRBD1. Here is the DNA: TGTGCCAGCAGCCAAGTCGGGACAGGGAATCAGCCCCAGCATTTT. Translated, it reads CASSQVGTGNQPQHF.